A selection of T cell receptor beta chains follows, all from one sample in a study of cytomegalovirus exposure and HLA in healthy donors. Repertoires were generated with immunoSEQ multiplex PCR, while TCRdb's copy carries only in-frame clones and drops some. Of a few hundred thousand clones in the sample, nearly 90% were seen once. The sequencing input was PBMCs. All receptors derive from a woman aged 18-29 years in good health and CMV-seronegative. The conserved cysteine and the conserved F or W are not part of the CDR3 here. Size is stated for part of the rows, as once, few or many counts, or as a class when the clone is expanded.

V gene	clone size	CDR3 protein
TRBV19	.	ASSADRDTEAF
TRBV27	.	ASSQESRTGPGSYEQY
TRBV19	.	ASSRDRVDEKLF
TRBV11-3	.	ASSSSGLTDTQY
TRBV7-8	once	ASSTSHLMNTGELF
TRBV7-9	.	ASSFPQGGTSYNEQF
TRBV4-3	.	ASSQDNREFYEQY
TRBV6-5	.	ASESTGEQF
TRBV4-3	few	ASSPGTSVTDTQY
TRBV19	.	ASRPLQAGTDEQF
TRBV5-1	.	ASSLQTGIGGELF
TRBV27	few	ASRQQGKSNYGYT
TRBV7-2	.	ASSPILASLTDEQF
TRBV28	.	ASSSPGQRTPPLH
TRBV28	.	ASSLSLAGGLSTDTQY
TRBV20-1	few	SARVNYGYT
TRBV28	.	ASSTPGGNEQF
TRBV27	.	ASSLILAGGPDTQY